This T cell receptor (beta chain) derives from a study of blood T cell repertoires in COVID-19. Overall study context: T cells, B-cell-depleted T cells, or PBMCs provided the cDNA or gDNA that served as material.

In the original processing: Researchers report that nucleated cell counts were estimated from reference gene primer amplification. Assay: immunoSEQ multiplex PCR; the TCRdb copy retains only in-frame clones and omits some. That table gives V, J and clone size, and the DNA gave D and trimming. Of a few hundred thousand clones listed, around 85% are singletons. The CDR3 totals 15 residues. V trimming: 2 bases; J trimming: 7 bases; junction bases outside the gene matches: 8. Germline CDR1 reads MNHNS; CDR2 reads SASEGT. The clonotype originates from a woman between 18 and 29 years old with acute or convalescent COVID-19. V and J are TRBV6-1 and TRBJ2-5, with TRBD2 identical over 9 bases. Sequenced: peripheral blood. CDR3 sequence: CASSEIGGRGATQYF. CDR3 coding DNA: TGTGCCAGCAGTGAAATCGGCGGGAGGGGGGCGACCCAGTACTTC.